This T cell receptor (beta chain) was recovered during a study of cytomegalovirus exposure and HLA in healthy donors. CDR3 length equals 14 residues. Germline CDR1 is SSHAT and CDR2 is FNYEAQ (reference sequence). Primers: 60 Vbeta forward and 13 Jbeta reverse. The method was immunoSEQ multiplex PCR; TCRdb's version includes in-frame clones alone and lacks a portion of them. The sample shows approximately 54,000 clones, 82% of them seen only once. This clone was counted between two and nine times. One junction end disagrees with the germline gene, perhaps due to a read error. The genes are TRBV7-7 and TRBJ2-1; D may be TRBD2 (5 bases). The clonotype comes from a young woman in good health and CMV-seronegative. The sample was PBMCs. The CDR3 DNA reads TGTGCCAGCAGCCTAGCCGTCCAGGACAATGAGCAGTTCTTC. This gives the protein CASSLAVQDNEQFF.